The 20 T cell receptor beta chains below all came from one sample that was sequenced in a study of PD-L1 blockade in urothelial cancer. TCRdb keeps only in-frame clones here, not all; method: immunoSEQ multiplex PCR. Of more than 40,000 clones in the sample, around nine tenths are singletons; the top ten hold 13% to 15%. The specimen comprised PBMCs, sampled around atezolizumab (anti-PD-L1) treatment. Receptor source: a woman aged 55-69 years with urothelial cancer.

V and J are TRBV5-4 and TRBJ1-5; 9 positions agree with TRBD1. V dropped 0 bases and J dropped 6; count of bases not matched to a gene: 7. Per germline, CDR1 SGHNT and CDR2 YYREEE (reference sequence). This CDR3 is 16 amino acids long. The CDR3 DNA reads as TGTGCCAGCAGCTTGGCGCCGGGACAGGGCGGTCAGCCCCAGCATTTT. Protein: CASSLAPGQGGQPQHF.

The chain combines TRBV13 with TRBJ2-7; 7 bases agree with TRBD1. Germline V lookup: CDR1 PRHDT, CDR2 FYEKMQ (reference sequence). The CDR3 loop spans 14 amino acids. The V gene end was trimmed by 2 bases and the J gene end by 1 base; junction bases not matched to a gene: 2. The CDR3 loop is CASSLPGQSYEQYF. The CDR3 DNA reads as TGTGCCAGCAGCTTACCGGGACAGTCCTACGAGCAGTACTTC.

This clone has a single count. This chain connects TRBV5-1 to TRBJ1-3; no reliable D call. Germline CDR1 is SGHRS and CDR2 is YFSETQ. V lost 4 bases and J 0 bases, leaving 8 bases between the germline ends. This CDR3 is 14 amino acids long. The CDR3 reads CASSVDGSGNTIYF. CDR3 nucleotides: TGCGCCAGCAGCGTGGACGGCTCTGGAAACACCATATATTTT. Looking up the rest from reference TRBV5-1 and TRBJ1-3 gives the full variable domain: KAGVTQTPRYLIKTRGQQVTLSCSPISGHRSVSWYQQTPGQGLQFLFEYFSETQRNKGNFPGRFSGRQFSNSRSEMNVSTLELGDSALYLCASSVDGSGNTIYFGEGSWLTVV.

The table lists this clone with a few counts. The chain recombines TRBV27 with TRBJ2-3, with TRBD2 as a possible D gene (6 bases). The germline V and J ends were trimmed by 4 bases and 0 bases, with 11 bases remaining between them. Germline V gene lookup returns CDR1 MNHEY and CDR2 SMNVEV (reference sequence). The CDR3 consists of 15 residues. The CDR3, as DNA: TGTGCCAGCAGTTCAGAAAGCGGGAGCACAGATACGCAGTATTTT. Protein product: CASSSESGSTDTQYF.

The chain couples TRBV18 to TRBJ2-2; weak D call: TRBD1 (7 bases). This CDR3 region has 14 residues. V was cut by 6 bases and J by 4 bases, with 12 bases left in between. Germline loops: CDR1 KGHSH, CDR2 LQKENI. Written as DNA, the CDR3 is TGTGCCAGCTCTACCAGGGGGGTCACCGGGGAGCTGTTTTTT. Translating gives CASSTRGVTGELFF.

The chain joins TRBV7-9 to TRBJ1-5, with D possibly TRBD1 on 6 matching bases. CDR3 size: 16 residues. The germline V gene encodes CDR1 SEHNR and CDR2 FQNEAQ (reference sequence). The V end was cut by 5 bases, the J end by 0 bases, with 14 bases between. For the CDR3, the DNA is TGTGCCAGCAGCGGTGACAGGTACAATAGCAATCAGCCCCAGCATTTT. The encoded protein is CASSGDRYNSNQPQHF.

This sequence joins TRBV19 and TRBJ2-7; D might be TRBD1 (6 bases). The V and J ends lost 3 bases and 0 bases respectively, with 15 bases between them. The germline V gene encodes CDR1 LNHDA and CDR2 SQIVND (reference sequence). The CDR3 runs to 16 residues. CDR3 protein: CASSMRTAASSYEQYF. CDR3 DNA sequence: TGTGCCAGTAGTATGCGGACAGCCGCATCCTCCTACGAGCAGTACTTC.

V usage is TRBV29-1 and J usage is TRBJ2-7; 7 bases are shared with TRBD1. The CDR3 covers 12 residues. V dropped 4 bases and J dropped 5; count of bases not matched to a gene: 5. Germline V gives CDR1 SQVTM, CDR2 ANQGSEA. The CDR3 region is CSVGGGADEQYF. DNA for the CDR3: TGCAGCGTTGGAGGGGGCGCGGACGAGCAGTACTTC.

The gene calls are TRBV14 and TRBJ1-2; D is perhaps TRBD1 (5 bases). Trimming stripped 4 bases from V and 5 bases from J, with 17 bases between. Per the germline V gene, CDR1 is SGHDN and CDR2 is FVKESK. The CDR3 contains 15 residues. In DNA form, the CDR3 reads TGTGCCAGCAGCCCGTGGGGGAGGGGCGGATATGGCTACACCTTC. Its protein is CASSPWGRGGYGYTF.

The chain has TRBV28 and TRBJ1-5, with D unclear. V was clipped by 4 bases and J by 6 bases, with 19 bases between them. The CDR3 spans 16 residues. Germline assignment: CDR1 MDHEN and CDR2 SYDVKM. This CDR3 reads CASSSWGTVGVQPQHF. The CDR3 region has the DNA TGTGCCAGCAGTTCTTGGGGAACGGTCGGGGTTCAGCCCCAGCATTTT.

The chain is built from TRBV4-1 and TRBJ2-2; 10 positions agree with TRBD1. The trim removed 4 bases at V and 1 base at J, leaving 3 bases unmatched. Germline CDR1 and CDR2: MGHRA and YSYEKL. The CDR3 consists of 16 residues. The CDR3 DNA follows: TGCGCCAGCAGCCCGACAGGGGGCGAGAACACCGGGGAGCTGTTTTTT. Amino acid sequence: CASSPTGGENTGELFF.

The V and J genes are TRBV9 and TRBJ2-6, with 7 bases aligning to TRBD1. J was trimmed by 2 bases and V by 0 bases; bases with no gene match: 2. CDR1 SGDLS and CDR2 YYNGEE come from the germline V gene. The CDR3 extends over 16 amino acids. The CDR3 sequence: CASSVAGTAGANVLTF. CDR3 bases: TGTGCCAGCAGCGTAGCCGGGACAGCTGGGGCCAACGTCCTGACTTTC.

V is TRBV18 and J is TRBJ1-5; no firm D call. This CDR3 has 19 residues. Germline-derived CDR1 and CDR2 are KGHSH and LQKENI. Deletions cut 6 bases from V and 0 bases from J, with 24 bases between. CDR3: CASSPSGSLPPFSNQPQHF. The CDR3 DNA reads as TGTGCCAGCTCCCCCTCCGGGTCCCTTCCCCCTTTTAGCAATCAGCCCCAGCATTTT.

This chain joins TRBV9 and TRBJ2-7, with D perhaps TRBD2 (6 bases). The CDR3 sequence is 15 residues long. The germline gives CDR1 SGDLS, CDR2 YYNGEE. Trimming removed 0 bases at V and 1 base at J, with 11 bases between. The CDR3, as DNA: TGTGCCAGCAGCGTAGATTTAGCGGCATCCTACGAGCAGTACTTC. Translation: CASSVDLAASYEQYF.

The CDR3 sequence is CASSPGGRLINSPLHF. The DNA of the CDR3 is TGTGCCAGCTCACCAGGGGGGAGGCTGATTAATTCACCCCTCCACTTT. The V call is TRBV18, the J call TRBJ1-6; D may be TRBD1 (5 bases). Trimming removed 2 bases from V and 6 bases from J, with 14 bases in between. Germline V lookup: CDR1 KGHSH, CDR2 LQKENI. The CDR3 covers 16 residues.

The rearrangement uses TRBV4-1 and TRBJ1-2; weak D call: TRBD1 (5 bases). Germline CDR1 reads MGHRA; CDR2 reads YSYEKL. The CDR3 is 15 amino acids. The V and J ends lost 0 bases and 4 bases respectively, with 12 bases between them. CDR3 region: CASSQDQGVAYGYTF. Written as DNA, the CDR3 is TGCGCCAGCAGCCAAGATCAGGGTGTCGCCTATGGCTACACCTTC.

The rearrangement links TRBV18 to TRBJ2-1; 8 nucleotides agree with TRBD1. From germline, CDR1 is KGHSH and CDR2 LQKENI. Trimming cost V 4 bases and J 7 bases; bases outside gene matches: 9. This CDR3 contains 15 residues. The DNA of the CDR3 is TGTGCCAGCTCACAGTCCCGGGACAGGAGGAATGAGCAGTTCTTC. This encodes CASSQSRDRRNEQFF.

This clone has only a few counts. In nucleotides, the CDR3 is TGTGCCAGCAGCCACTCGACAGGGGTGAGGGAGCTGTTTTTT. Translated: CASSHSTGVRELFF. This chain uses TRBV6-1 with TRBJ2-2; TRBD1 agrees at 8 bases. Per germline, CDR1 MNHNS and CDR2 SASEGT. The CDR3 is 14 residues long. J was trimmed by 9 bases and V by 6 bases; bases with no gene match: 9.

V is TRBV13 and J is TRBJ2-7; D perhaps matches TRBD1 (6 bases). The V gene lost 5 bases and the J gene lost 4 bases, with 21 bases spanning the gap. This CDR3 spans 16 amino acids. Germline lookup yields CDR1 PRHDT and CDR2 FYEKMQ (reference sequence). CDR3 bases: TGTGCCAGCAGCAGTTCCGGGACACAAAGGACTTACGAGCAGTACTTC. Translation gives CASSSSGTQRTYEQYF.

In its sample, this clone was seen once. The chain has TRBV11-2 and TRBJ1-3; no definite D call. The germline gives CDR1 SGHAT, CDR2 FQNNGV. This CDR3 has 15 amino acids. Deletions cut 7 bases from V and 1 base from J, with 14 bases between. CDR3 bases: TGTGCCAGCACCAGAACCTCCTCTTCTGGAAACACCATATATTTT. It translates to CASTRTSSSGNTIYF.